The clone carrying this TCR beta chain appeared a single time. Original processing notes: Estimation of nucleated cell counts was performed using reference gene primer amplification. The method was immunoSEQ multiplex PCR; TCRdb's version includes in-frame clones alone and lacks a portion of them. For V, J and clone size, that table is used; D and trimming come from the DNA. The table has more than 55,000 clones, roughly 88% seen once; the top ten hold 1% to 1.5%. The data derive from a study of blood T cell repertoires in COVID-19. Across the study: T cells, B-cell-depleted T cells, or PBMCs provided the cDNA or gDNA that served as material.

This CDR3 region has 18 residues. V was pared by 0 bases and J by 2 bases, with 8 bases of the junction left unmatched. In germline, CDR1 is LGHNA, CDR2 YNFKEQ. The rearrangement links TRBV4-2 to TRBJ2-1; 9 bases are a match to TRBD2. The receptor was isolated from a woman of 80 years or more with acute or convalescent COVID-19. Sequenced input: peripheral blood. CDR3 sequence: CASSQDLLSGGTYNEQFF. The DNA of the CDR3 is TGTGCCAGCAGCCAAGATCTTTTAAGCGGGGGGACCTACAATGAGCAGTTCTTC.